Each of the 27 T cell receptor beta chains below was sequenced from the same sample in a study of CXCR3-negative and CXCR3-positive naive CD8 T cells. 5' RACE with UMI labels generated the TRB cDNA libraries. TCRdb re-called the 5' RACE reads, yielding one record per CDR3 amino acid sequence without DNA. There are under 85,000 distinct CDR3 sequences in the sample, with 0.62% held by the top ten. Broader study findings: TRB CDR3s were more hydrophobic in CXCR3-positive than in CXCR3-negative naive cells.

Antigens of these TCRs are unknown. The sample was naive CXCR3+ CD8+ T cells from blood. The subset here: CD45RO-CCR7+CD27+CD95- naive CD8+ T cells expressing CXCR3 (TNR3+). Every receptor here comes from a human donor in good health. Some clones in this sample may be carry-over from other donors' samples.

The chain employs TRBV6-2 or TRBV6-3 and TRBJ2-7; TCRdb reports TRBD2, a call that lacks DNA to check it against. Germline V gene lookup returns CDR1 MNHEY and CDR2 SVGEGT. This CDR3 has 14 amino acids. CDR3 protein: CASSPGLAPHEQYF.

V is TRBV20-1 and J is TRBJ1-5; checking the TCRdb D call of TRBD1 is not possible without DNA. CDR3 length: 17 residues. The germline V gene encodes CDR1 DFQATT and CDR2 SNEGSKA (reference sequence). The CDR3 protein is CSASPFGKDYSNQPQHF.

The chain is built from TRBV7-9 and TRBJ1-2. Germline CDR1 SEHNR, CDR2 FQNEAQ (reference sequence). This CDR3 has 14 residues. The CDR3 sequence is CASSSNSAYYGYTF. The full variable domain, completed using reference TRBV7-9 and TRBJ1-2, is DTGVSQNPRHKITKRGQNVTFRCDPISEHNRLYWYRQTLGQGPEFLTYFQNEAQLEKSRLLSDRFSAERPKGSFSTLEIQRTEQGDSAMYLCASSSNSAYYGYTFGSGTRLTVV.

The chain uses TRBV6-5 and TRBJ2-1; TCRdb returns TRBD2, unconfirmable since there is no DNA. The CDR3 is 15 amino acids. In germline, CDR1 is MNHEY, CDR2 SVGAGI. The CDR3 protein is CASREREGGLQGQFF.

This chain links TRBV6-2 or TRBV6-3 with TRBJ2-2; TCRdb's D call of TRBD1 is untestable without DNA. The germline CDR1 and CDR2 sequences are MNHEY and SVGEGT. The CDR3 spans 17 residues. CDR3 amino acids: CASSNQGYGANTGELFF.

The gene calls are TRBV6-5 and TRBJ2-2; the TCRdb call, TRBD2, lacks DNA for checking. Germline V gene data show CDR1 as MNHEY and CDR2 as SVGAGI. CDR3 length equals 15 residues. The CDR3 sequence: CASSLAGGGTGELFF.

The chain carries TRBV30 and TRBJ1-2; the TCRdb D gene call, TRBD1, has no DNA to confirm it. The germline gives CDR1 GTSNPN, CDR2 SVGIG (reference sequence). The CDR3 consists of 15 residues. CDR3 in amino acids: CAWSDGASDLHGYTF.

The chain is built from TRBV5-5 and TRBJ2-7. Per the germline V gene, CDR1 is SGHKS and CDR2 is YYEKEE (reference sequence). The CDR3 contains 16 residues. CDR3 in amino acids: CASSPRERFSSYEQYF.

The rearrangement links TRBV7-9 to TRBJ2-7; the D call from TCRdb, TRBD1, cannot be confirmed without DNA. The germline CDR1 and CDR2 sequences are SEHNR and FQNEAQ (reference sequence). This CDR3 comprises 17 residues. CDR3 in amino acids: CASSLYAPGTASYEQYF. Based on the CDR3 plus reference TRBV7-9 and TRBJ2-7, the full variable domain is DTGVSQNPRHKITKRGQNVTFRCDPISEHNRLYWYRQTLGQGPEFLTYFQNEAQLEKSRLLSDRFSAERPKGSFSTLEIQRTEQGDSAMYLCASSLYAPGTASYEQYFGPGTRLTVT.

The genes are TRBV28 and TRBJ1-2; TCRdb lists TRBD1, though no DNA is available to test this call. CDR3 length: 16 residues. From germline, CDR1 is MDHEN and CDR2 SYDVKM. The CDR3 loop is CASSLWDRYSNYGYTF.

The chain joins TRBV29-1 to TRBJ2-7; the TRBD2 assignment by TCRdb is unverifiable without DNA. This CDR3 has 14 amino acids. CDR1 and CDR2 (germline): SQVTM, ANQGSEA. This chain's CDR3 is CSVEDPRGTYEQYF.

The chain's CDR3 is CASSYARELFF. V usage is TRBV7-8 and J usage is TRBJ2-2. CDR3 length: 11 residues. From germline, CDR1 is SGHVS and CDR2 FQNEAQ.

Here the CDR3 reads CASSLPQGGETQYF. The genes are TRBV5-1 and TRBJ2-5; TCRdb's assignment of TRBD2 cannot be checked, as there is no DNA. The CDR3 extends over 14 amino acids. Germline V CDR1 and CDR2: SGHRS, YFSETQ.

The chain joins TRBV25-1 to TRBJ2-5. This CDR3 has 14 residues. Germline values: CDR1 MGHDK, CDR2 SYGVNS. The CDR3 loop is CASSEYGLQETQYF.

The rearrangement uses TRBV7-9 and TRBJ2-1; TCRdb designates TRBD2, a call that cannot be tested without DNA. The CDR3 contains 12 residues. Germline V gene data show CDR1 as SEHNR and CDR2 as FQNEAQ (reference sequence). The CDR3 loop reads CASTLGDLEQFF.

The chain recombines TRBV11-2 with TRBJ2-3; TCRdb proposes TRBD1, but this gene call is untestable without DNA. The CDR3 is made up of 18 amino acids. Germline V gene sequence: CDR1 SGHAT, CDR2 FQNNGV. CDR3: CASSARPGTDDSTDTQYF.

The CDR3 loop reads CASSQDSGTGDNEQFF. The chain has TRBV3-1 and TRBJ2-1; lacking DNA, the TRBD1 call made by TCRdb goes unchecked. Germline V lookup: CDR1 LGHDT, CDR2 YNNKEL (reference sequence). This CDR3 has 16 residues.

The V gene is TRBV12-3 or TRBV12-4, the J gene TRBJ2-3; absent DNA, TCRdb's TRBD1 call cannot be checked. CDR3 length equals 13 residues. The CDR3 sequence is CASMGENTDTQYF.

The genes are TRBV20-1 and TRBJ1-1; TCRdb reports TRBD1, a call that lacks DNA to check it against. This CDR3 is 13 amino acids long. Germline V gene sequence: CDR1 DFQATT, CDR2 SNEGSKA (reference sequence). The CDR3 loop is CSARLSGGTEAFF.

V and J are TRBV6-5 and TRBJ2-1; TCRdb lists TRBD1, though no DNA is available to test this call. This CDR3 contains 15 residues. The germline V gene has CDR1 MNHEY and CDR2 SVGAGI. This CDR3 reads CASSYSGDRGHEQFF.

V is TRBV6-2 or TRBV6-3 and J is TRBJ2-1. In germline, CDR1 is MNHEY, CDR2 SVGEGT. This CDR3 has 15 residues. CDR3 residues: CASSYSIAETNEQFF.

CDR3 sequence reads: CASSLEVRLNTEAFF. The chain employs TRBV5-5 and TRBJ1-1. The CDR3 spans 15 residues. CDR1 and CDR2 (germline): SGHKS, YYEKEE (reference sequence).

The chain joins TRBV12-3 or TRBV12-4 to TRBJ2-1; checking the TCRdb D call of TRBD2 is not possible without DNA. The CDR3 is 15 amino acids. CDR3 amino acids: CASSLMGLVDNEQFF.

This chain links TRBV20-1 with TRBJ2-2; lacking DNA, the TRBD1 call made by TCRdb goes unchecked. Germline V gene data show CDR1 as DFQATT and CDR2 as SNEGSKA (reference sequence). The CDR3 totals 14 residues. CDR3 residues: CSARGPERFGELFF.

The chain couples TRBV7-2 to TRBJ1-1. The CDR3 loop spans 12 amino acids. CDR1 is SGHTA and CDR2 is FQGNSA in the germline V gene. CDR3 loop: CASSLGFTEALF. The complete variable domain, with remaining parts taken from reference TRBV7-2 and TRBJ1-1, reads GAGVSQSPSNKVTEKGKDVELRCDPISGHTALYWYRQSLGQGLEFLIYFQGNSAPDKSGLPSDRFSAERTGGSVSTLTIQRTQQEDSAVYLCASSLGFTEALFGQGTRLTVV.

This chain joins TRBV12-3 or TRBV12-4 and TRBJ1-2. The CDR3 loop spans 14 amino acids. This CDR3 is CASSLAETGYGYTF.

The chain uses TRBV5-1 and TRBJ1-2; TCRdb selects TRBD1, and the lack of DNA leaves this call unchecked. Germline values: CDR1 SGHRS, CDR2 YFSETQ. The CDR3 consists of 14 residues. The CDR3 protein is CASSWDGERDGYTF.